This T cell receptor beta chain is from a study of regulatory T cells in long-lasting Graves disease. The time point here: newly diagnosed GD, antithyroid drugs for less than 3 months. RNA from PBMCs was the source of the TCR library. EDTA tubes collected roughly 10 milliliters of peripheral blood. This clonotype was picked up many times. Its antigen is as yet unknown. CDR3-region Arm-PCR and iRepertoire HTBI primers produced the TCR beta libraries. TCRdb reprocessed the multiplex PCR reads via MiXCR and lists one record per CDR3 protein. The sample yields around 480,000 distinct CDR3 sequences, more than 15% seen once. The study's findings and limits: Only peripheral blood was studied, not thyroid tissue.

CDR3 size: 15 residues. The J segment lost 1 base and the V segment lost 3 bases, leaving 4 bases of the junction unmatched. The germline CDR1 and CDR2 sequences are LGHDT and YNNKEL (reference sequence). These data also featured in a second study, about T cells in Graves' hyperthyroidism and ophthalmopathy.

The sequence was obtained from a woman aged 35 to 59 with Graves disease. The V call is TRBV3-1, the J call TRBJ2-3, with TRBD2 matching over 7 bases. The sample was peripheral blood mononuclear cells (PBMCs), taken at new diagnosis, from a patient treated with antithyroid drugs. CDR3 sequence reads: CASSHSSGGTDTQYF. For the CDR3, the DNA is TGTGCCAGCAGCCACTCTAGCGGCGGCACAGATACGCAGTATTTT.